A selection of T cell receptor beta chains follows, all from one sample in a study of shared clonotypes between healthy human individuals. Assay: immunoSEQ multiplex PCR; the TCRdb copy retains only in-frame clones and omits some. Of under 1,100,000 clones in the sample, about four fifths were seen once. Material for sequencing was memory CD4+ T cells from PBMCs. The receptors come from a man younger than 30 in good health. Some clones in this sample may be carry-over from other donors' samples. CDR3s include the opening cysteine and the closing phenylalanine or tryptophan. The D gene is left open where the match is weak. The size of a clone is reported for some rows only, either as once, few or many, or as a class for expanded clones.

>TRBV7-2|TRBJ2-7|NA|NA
CASSPDPAYEQYF
TGTGCCAGCAGCCCAGACCCGGCCTACGAGCAGTACTTC
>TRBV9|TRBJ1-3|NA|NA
CASSVFPGGNTIYF
TGTGCCAGCAGCGTTTTTCCGGGGGGAAACACCATATATTTT
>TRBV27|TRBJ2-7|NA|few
CASSLGRGSSYEQYF
TGTGCCAGCAGTTTAGGCAGGGGCTCCTCCTACGAGCAGTACTTC
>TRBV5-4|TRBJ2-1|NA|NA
CASSLGAGATYNEQFF
TGTGCCAGCAGCTTGGGTGCGGGCGCCACCTACAATGAGCAGTTCTTC
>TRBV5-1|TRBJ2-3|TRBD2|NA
CASRSAGGPTDTQYF
TGCGCCAGCCGGTCGGCGGGAGGCCCCACAGATACGCAGTATTTT
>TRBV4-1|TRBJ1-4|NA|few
CASSQGSGTNEKLFF
TGCGCCAGCAGCCAGGGTTCCGGGACTAATGAAAAACTGTTTTTT
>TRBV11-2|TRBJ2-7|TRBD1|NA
CASSRSGTGNGEQYF
TGTGCCAGCAGCAGGTCCGGGACAGGGAACGGCGAGCAGTACTTC
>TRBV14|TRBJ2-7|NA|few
CASSQQLYEQYF
TGTGCCAGCAGCCAACAGCTCTACGAGCAGTACTTC
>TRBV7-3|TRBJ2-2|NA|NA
CASSPRHRANTGELFF
TGTGCCAGCAGCCCGCGACACAGGGCGAACACCGGGGAGCTGTTTTTT
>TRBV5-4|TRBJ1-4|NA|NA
CASSLGATNEKLFF
TGTGCCAGCAGCTTGGGTGCAACTAATGAAAAACTGTTTTTT
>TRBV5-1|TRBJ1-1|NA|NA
CASSSGGVRAFF
TGCGCCAGCAGCTCCGGAGGGGTACGAGCTTTCTTT
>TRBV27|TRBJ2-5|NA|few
CASSRGRFQETQYF
TGTGCCAGCAGCCGTGGGCGGTTCCAAGAGACCCAGTACTTC
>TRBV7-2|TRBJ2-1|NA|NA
CASSSSRELKGGNEQFF
TGTGCCAGCAGCTCCTCTCGGGAGTTAAAGGGGGGAAATGAGCAGTTCTTC
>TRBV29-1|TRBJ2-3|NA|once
CSVELDTDTQYF
TGCAGCGTTGAGCTGGACACAGATACGCAGTATTTT
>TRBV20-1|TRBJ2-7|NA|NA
CSARVGPQQYF
TGCAGTGCTAGAGTCGGGCCTCAGCAGTACTTC
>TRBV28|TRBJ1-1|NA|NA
CASSLLAGATPGWTEAFF
TGTGCCAGCAGTTTATTAGCTGGGGCGACCCCTGGATGGACTGAAGCTTTCTTT
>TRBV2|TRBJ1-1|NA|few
CASNAGNWVNTEAFF
TGTGCCAGCAATGCGGGTAATTGGGTGAACACTGAAGCTTTCTTT
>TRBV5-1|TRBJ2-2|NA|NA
CASSLVPQGTGELFF
TGCGCCAGCAGCTTGGTACCCCAGGGTACCGGGGAGCTGTTTTTT
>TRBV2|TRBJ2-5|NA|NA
CASSEEDLAQYF
TGTGCCAGCAGTGAAGAGGATTTGGCCCAGTACTTC
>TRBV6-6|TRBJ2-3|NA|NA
CASSYRGPGQDTQYF
TGTGCCAGCAGTTACCGGGGACCAGGACAAGATACGCAGTATTTT
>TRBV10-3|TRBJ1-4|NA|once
CAISASDSLNEKLFF
TGTGCCATCAGTGCTTCTGACAGCCTTAATGAAAAACTGTTTTTT
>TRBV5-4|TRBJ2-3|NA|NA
CASSPWATDTQYF
TGTGCCAGCAGCCCGTGGGCCACGGATACGCAGTATTTT